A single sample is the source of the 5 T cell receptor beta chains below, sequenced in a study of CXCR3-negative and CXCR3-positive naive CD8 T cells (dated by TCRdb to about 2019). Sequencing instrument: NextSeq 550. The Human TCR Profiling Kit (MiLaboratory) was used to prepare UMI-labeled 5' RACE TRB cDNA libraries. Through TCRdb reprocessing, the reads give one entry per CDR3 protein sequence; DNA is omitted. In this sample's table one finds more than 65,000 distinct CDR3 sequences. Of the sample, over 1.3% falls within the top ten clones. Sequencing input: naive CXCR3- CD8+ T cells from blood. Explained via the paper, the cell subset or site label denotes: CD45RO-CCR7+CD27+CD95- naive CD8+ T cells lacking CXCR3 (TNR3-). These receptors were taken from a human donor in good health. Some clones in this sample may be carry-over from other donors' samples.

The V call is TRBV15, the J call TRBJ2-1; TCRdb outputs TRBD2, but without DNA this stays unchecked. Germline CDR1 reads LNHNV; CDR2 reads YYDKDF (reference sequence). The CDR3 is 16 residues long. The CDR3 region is CATSPRTSGTYNEQFF.

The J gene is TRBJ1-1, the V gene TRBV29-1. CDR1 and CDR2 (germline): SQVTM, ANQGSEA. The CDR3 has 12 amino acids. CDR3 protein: CSVGHEGTEAFF.

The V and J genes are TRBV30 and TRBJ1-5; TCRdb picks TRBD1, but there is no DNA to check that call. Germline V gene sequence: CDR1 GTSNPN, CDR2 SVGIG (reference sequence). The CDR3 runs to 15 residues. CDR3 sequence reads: CALEAGTAINQPQHF.

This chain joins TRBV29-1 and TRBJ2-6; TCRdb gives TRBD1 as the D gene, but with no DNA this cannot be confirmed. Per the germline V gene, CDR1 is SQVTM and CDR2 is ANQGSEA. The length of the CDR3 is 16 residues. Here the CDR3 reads CSVDGQGESGANVLTF.

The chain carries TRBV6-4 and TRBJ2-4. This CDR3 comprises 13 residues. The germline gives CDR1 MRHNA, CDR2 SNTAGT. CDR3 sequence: CASSDSGSGIQYF.